This TCR beta chain was sequenced in a study of molecular identifiers for immune sequencing clone quantification. TCRdb processed the PCR reads anew with MiXCR; each CDR3 protein has one entry. The sample includes 60,000 to 65,000 distinct CDR3 sequences, about 20% of them seen just once. Ten or more counts support this clonotype. The CDR3 extends over 15 amino acids. The V gene's germline CDR1 is SEHNR and CDR2 FQNEAQ (reference sequence). With V trimmed by 5 bases and J by 5 bases, 8 bases remained unmatched. The gene calls are TRBV7-9 and TRBJ2-5; 10 bases fit TRBD1. Sequences were obtained from naive CD8+ T cells from blood, with Jurkat cell RNA spiked in. Subset reported: FACS-sorted CD8+CD4-CCR7+CD45RA+ naive T cells. The receptor's source is a human donor in good health. Some libraries in this study had Jurkat cell RNA spiked in. The chain's CDR3 is CASSQTGGLVETQYF. CDR3 sequence (DNA): TGTGCCAGCAGCCAGACAGGGGGCTTAGTGGAGACCCAGTACTTC. The full variable domain, completed using reference TRBV7-9 and TRBJ2-5, is DTGVSQNPRHKITKRGQNVTFRCDPISEHNRLYWYRQTLGQGPEFLTYFQNEAQLEKSRLLSDRFSAERPKGSFSTLEIQRTEQGDSAMYLCASSQTGGLVETQYFGPGTRLLVL.